This record looks at one TCR beta chain sequence and its context. This clonotype showed up many times. Its target antigen remains unknown. Base-call qualities are not available, and no considerably larger clone is one nucleotide away. This sample was included in a study of T-cell memory formation after mild COVID-19 (TCRdb year 2021). For the wider study: Most TCR sequence clusters were specific to one of the two donors. In two donors, T-cell clones that expanded and contracted after mild COVID-19 were tracked by sequencing TCRalpha and TCRbeta repertoires over time. The cohort comprised two young, previously healthy adult volunteers, one female and one male.

Sequencing instrument: Illumina NovaSeq 6000. Using 5'RACE with constant-segment primers, TCRalpha and TCRbeta cDNA libraries were constructed, with sample barcodes and unique molecular identifiers added in the process. RNA was extracted from every sample with Trizol reagent. Library amplification was performed in two PCR steps, and a second sample barcode and Illumina TruSeq adapters were introduced in the second step. The libraries were sequenced on an Illumina NovaSeq using 2 x 150 bp paired-end reads. As for how the authors treated the data: Reads were demultiplexed and collapsed into UMI-guided consensus sequences with migec v1.2.7. Using mixcr v2.1.11, UMI consensuses were aligned to TRA and TRB V and J templates and then assembled into clonotypes. A clonotype was counted as expanded or contracted only if both edgeR and NoisET called the change significant, with noise models trained on biological replicates. For edgeR calls, a false discovery rate-adjusted p below 0.01 and a log2 fold-change threshold of 1 were applied. PCA with hierarchical clustering of max-normalized trajectories of the 1000 most abundant clonotypes was used as exploratory dynamics analysis. Separately sequenced CD4+ and CD8+ repertoires were used to assign the CD4 or CD8 phenotype of responding clones. TCRdb trimmed public reads at Q25 via fastp, called clones via MiXCR and kept in-frame beta chains. Every entry covers one CDR3 protein and lists the most common genes and DNA from its rows. These V and J calls derive from TCRdb rather than the authors' analysis. For this sample the table gives around 320,000 distinct CDR3 sequences, of which 13% to 15% were detected only once. The ten largest account for around 20% of the sample.

Points the paper makes about the study in general: Clones contracting from day 15 to 85 had balanced CD4/CD8 phenotypes, while a second wave expanding from day 15 to 37 was biased towards CD4+. Contracting CD4+ clones appeared mostly in the CM and EM memory subsets, whereas CD8+ clones were enriched in EMRA. SARS-CoV-2 specificity was not confirmed for the second-wave clones peaking on day 37. Some responding clones were detected in pre-infection memory, suggesting pre-existing cross-reactive memory T cells joined the SARS-CoV-2 response. The study included only a couple of mild cases, and larger cohorts that include severe cases with pre-infection samples were judged to be necessary.

From the germline V gene (reference sequence), CDR1 is DFQATT and CDR2 is SNEGSKA. The CDR3, from cysteine to phenylalanine, totals 15 residues. Only the CDR3 region is kept as DNA, spanning 45 bases read in frame from base 1. V is cut back by 2 bases and J by 7 bases, with 11 bases in the junction unmatched. Ficoll-Paque density gradient centrifugation was used to isolate PBMCs. The sequence is built from TRBV20-1 and TRBJ2-1; 7 of the junction bases match TRBD2. The TCR comes from a man in his late teens or twenties who had mild COVID-19 (a few samples of this study predate the infection). The sample titles of this study are shuffled in the database, so cell type and time point are left out; the donor was told from shared clones. Sample: PBMCs or a T cell subset sorted from them (not recorded which). Here the CDR3 is given as CSARFSYRGVNEQFF. The sequenced DNA: TGCAGTGCTAGATTCTCCTACCGGGGGGTGAATGAGCAGTTCTTC.